This passage covers 15 T cell receptor beta chains from one sample sequenced in a study of blood T cell repertoires in COVID-19. Data came from immunoSEQ multiplex PCR; TCRdb stores just in-frame clones and leaves some out. The sample records 60,000 to 75,000 clones, roughly 87% being singletons. Sequencing used peripheral blood. All receptors come from a man aged 50-59 years with active COVID-19.

This chain uses TRBV5-1 with TRBJ1-1, with TRBD1 matching over 8 bases. The germline CDR1 and CDR2 sequences are SGHRS and YFSETQ. CDR3 length: 17 amino acids. V was clipped by 3 bases and J by 4 bases; unmatched bases: 14. This CDR3 reads CASSSRLTSGGGTEAFF. The DNA for the CDR3 is TGCGCCAGCAGCTCACGATTGACCTCAGGGGGCGGCACTGAAGCTTTCTTT. The variable domain in full, with the rest retrieved from reference TRBV5-1 and TRBJ1-1, is KAGVTQTPRYLIKTRGQQVTLSCSPISGHRSVSWYQQTPGQGLQFLFEYFSETQRNKGNFPGRFSGRQFSNSRSEMNVSTLELGDSALYLCASSSRLTSGGGTEAFFGQGTRLTVV.

This chain uses TRBV2 with TRBJ1-2; no definite D call. From germline, CDR1 is SNHLY and CDR2 FYNNEI. This CDR3 comprises 13 residues. Trimming cost V 5 bases and J 4 bases, with 11 bases left between them. The CDR3 region is CASSPQPSYGYTF. CDR3 DNA: TGTGCCAGCAGTCCCCAACCCAGCTATGGCTACACCTTC.

This clone was counted between two and nine times. The chain has TRBV14 and TRBJ1-1, with 7 bases lining up with TRBD1. The CDR3 spans 15 residues. Trimming at V came to 4 bases and at J to 1 base, leaving 6 bases not matched to a gene. CDR1 is SGHDN and CDR2 is FVKESK in the germline V gene. The CDR3 DNA reads TGTGCCAGCAGCCTCCTGGGACAGCCGAACACTGAAGCTTTCTTT. It is translated as CASSLLGQPNTEAFF. Drawing the rest from reference TRBV14 and TRBJ1-1, the complete variable domain is EAGVTQFPSHSVIEKGQTVTLRCDPISGHDNLYWYRRVMGKEIKFLLHFVKESKQDESGMPNNRFLAERTGGTYSTLKVQPAELEDSGVYFCASSLLGQPNTEAFFGQGTRLTVV.

A single count supports this clone. The rearrangement links TRBV4-3 to TRBJ2-2; D might be TRBD1 (6 bases). Germline V gene lookup returns CDR1 LGHNA and CDR2 YSLEER. Trimming took 1 base from V and 7 from J, leaving 13 bases between them. The CDR3 extends over 15 amino acids. The chain's CDR3 is CASSQAKQGGGELFF. Written as DNA, the CDR3 is TGCGCCAGCAGCCAAGCGAAACAGGGTGGCGGGGAGCTGTTTTTT.

The chain uses TRBV5-1 and TRBJ1-1; 9 bases align to TRBD1. Per the germline V gene, CDR1 is SGHRS and CDR2 is YFSETQ. V was clipped by 7 bases and J by 5 bases; unmatched bases: 9. The CDR3 runs to 14 residues. The CDR3 region is CASGGTGKGTEAFF. In DNA form, the CDR3 reads TGCGCCAGCGGCGGGACAGGGAAAGGTACTGAAGCTTTCTTT.

The gene calls are TRBV6-5 and TRBJ2-7; D is undetermined. Germline CDR1 reads MNHEY; CDR2 reads SVGAGI. V gave up 5 bases and J gave up 0 bases, with 14 bases separating them. CDR3 length equals 15 residues. CDR3 nucleotide sequence: TGTGCCAGCAGTCCTGCCATGACGGGCTCCTACGAGCAGTACTTC. Amino acid sequence: CASSPAMTGSYEQYF.

J is TRBJ2-5 and V is TRBV7-3; 8 bases match TRBD2. The ends lost 5 bases at V and 5 bases at J; junction bases unmatched: 10. CDR1 is SGHTA, CDR2 FQGTGA, per germline. CDR3 length equals 15 residues. The CDR3 spells CASSLLSGMYETQYF. For the CDR3, the DNA is TGTGCCAGCAGCCTACTTAGCGGGATGTACGAGACCCAGTACTTC.

This rearrangement joins TRBV6-6 to TRBJ2-7, with 9 bases aligning to TRBD1. The CDR3 is 14 residues long. Germline V gene sequence: CDR1 MNHNY, CDR2 SVGAGI (reference sequence). V lost 3 bases and J lost 5; bases outside the gene matches: 5. CDR3 sequence (DNA): TGTGCCAGCAGTTATGACAGGGGGAGGAACGAGCAGTACTTC. It codes for CASSYDRGRNEQYF.

The chain couples TRBV2 to TRBJ2-4; 9 bases align to TRBD2. V lost 2 bases and J lost 4; bases outside the gene matches: 6. CDR3 length: 16 residues. In germline, CDR1 is SNHLY, CDR2 FYNNEI. In nucleotides, the CDR3 is TGTGCCAGCAGTGAATTGTTGCTAGCGGGGAAAAACATTCAGTACTTC. Translated, it gives CASSELLLAGKNIQYF.

V usage is TRBV27 and J usage is TRBJ2-3; the D is unclear. This CDR3 has 15 amino acids. V was shortened by 4 bases and J by 1 base, with 12 bases between the two germline ends. Germline CDR1 MNHEY, CDR2 SMNVEV (reference sequence). CDR3 in amino acids: CASSSPREGTDTQYF. The CDR3, as DNA: TGTGCCAGCAGTTCCCCCCGCGAAGGCACAGATACGCAGTATTTT.

The chain joins TRBV23-1 to TRBJ2-2, with D possibly TRBD2 on 5 matching bases. TRBV23-1 is treated as an ORF (open reading frame) with a function not yet certain. CDR3 length equals 18 residues. Trimming stripped 3 bases from V and 5 bases from J, with 22 bases between. This chain's CDR3 is CASSQTPRTSIRTGELFF. The CDR3 nucleotides are TGCGCCAGCAGTCAGACACCGAGGACTTCCATTCGGACCGGGGAGCTGTTTTTT.

The chain carries TRBV30 and TRBJ2-3, with TRBD2 matching 10 bases. The CDR3 sequence is 14 residues long. With 3 bases clipped from V and 3 bases from J, the junction kept 3 bases outside the gene matches. The germline CDR1 and CDR2 sequences are GTSNPN and SVGIG (reference sequence). CDR3 region: CAWRVAGGTDTQYF. The DNA for the CDR3 is TGTGCCTGGAGGGTAGCGGGGGGTACAGATACGCAGTATTTT.

CDR3 DNA: TGTGCCAGCAGCCAAGATCCCGACAGGGGGGGGTCACCCCTCCACTTT. Translating gives CASSQDPDRGGSPLHF. The chain uses TRBV4-2 and TRBJ1-6; 9 bases are a match to TRBD1. Per germline, CDR1 LGHNA and CDR2 YNFKEQ. The CDR3 runs 16 residues. J was trimmed by 10 bases and V by 0 bases; bases with no gene match: 7.

This chain's CDR3 is CASSLEFGDSAVNTEAFF. The CDR3 region has the DNA TGTGCCAGCAGCTTGGAGTTCGGGGATTCGGCAGTGAACACTGAAGCTTTCTTT. The chain combines TRBV5-4 with TRBJ1-1; the D is unclear. V gave up 0 bases and J gave up 0 bases, with 18 bases separating them. Looked up from germline, CDR1 is SGHNT and CDR2 is YYREEE (reference sequence). The CDR3 has 18 amino acids.

The gene calls are TRBV25-1 and TRBJ1-4; TRBD1 aligns across 10 bases. Trimming removed 8 bases from V and 5 bases from J; junction bases left unmatched: 5. Per the germline V gene, CDR1 is MGHDK and CDR2 is SYGVNS. The length of the CDR3 is 14 residues. The CDR3 nucleotides are TGTGCCAGCTCCGGGACAGGGGCGAATGAAAAACTGTTTTTT. This encodes CASSGTGANEKLFF.